One sample yielded the 18 T cell receptor beta chains listed below, sequenced in a study of T cell responses to AZD1222 COVID-19 vaccine. Sequencing was performed with immunoSEQ multiplex PCR; in TCRdb, only in-frame clones are kept and a portion is missing. The table lists about 84,000 clones, 87% of them singletons. The starting material was peripheral blood, obtained 28 days after the second AZD1222 dose. The source of these receptors is an adult who received the AZD1222 COVID-19 vaccine.

This clone was seen a handful of times. The CDR3 is CASSPENYGYTF. The CDR3 nucleotides read TGCGCCAGCAGCCCGGAGAACTATGGCTACACCTTC. The chain has TRBV5-1 and TRBJ1-2; D gene unclear. Trimming cost V 4 bases and J 2 bases, with 6 bases left between them. The CDR3 contains 12 residues. From germline, CDR1 is SGHRS and CDR2 YFSETQ.

This chain joins TRBV5-1 and TRBJ2-5; D is ambiguous. The germline gives CDR1 SGHRS, CDR2 YFSETQ. The CDR3 has 13 amino acids. The V end was cut by 4 bases, the J end by 3 bases, with 10 bases between. The CDR3 loop is CASSGVVEETQYF. The CDR3 nucleotides are TGCGCCAGCAGCGGGGTGGTTGAAGAGACCCAGTACTTC. The full variable domain, rest sourced from reference TRBV5-1 and TRBJ2-5, is KAGVTQTPRYLIKTRGQQVTLSCSPISGHRSVSWYQQTPGQGLQFLFEYFSETQRNKGNFPGRFSGRQFSNSRSEMNVSTLELGDSALYLCASSGVVEETQYFGPGTRLLVL.

The rearrangement uses TRBV2 and TRBJ1-2; D is unresolved. CDR3 size: 12 residues. Deletions cut 3 bases from V and 4 bases from J, with 6 bases between. The germline V gene has CDR1 SNHLY and CDR2 FYNNEI. The DNA for the CDR3 is TGTGCCAGCAGTGAGTGGACCTATGGCTACACCTTC. Amino acid sequence: CASSEWTYGYTF.

The chain carries TRBV6-6 and TRBJ1-2, with TRBD1 matching over 8 bases. Germline V gene data show CDR1 as MNHNY and CDR2 as SVGAGI (reference sequence). The CDR3 runs to 15 residues. V lost 2 bases and J lost 4; bases outside the gene matches: 6. The CDR3 DNA reads TGTGCCAGCAGTTACGAAGAGGGACAGGTCTATGGCTACACCTTC. Translating gives CASSYEEGQVYGYTF.

The rearrangement uses TRBV9 and TRBJ1-2, with D unresolved. V was cut by 0 bases and J by 6 bases, with 6 bases left in between. Germline V lookup: CDR1 SGDLS, CDR2 YYNGEE. The CDR3 has 12 residues. The CDR3 loop reads CASSVGTDGYTF. CDR3 bases: TGTGCCAGCAGCGTAGGGACGGATGGCTACACCTTC.

The chain combines TRBV7-9 with TRBJ1-1, with D unresolved. The CDR3 totals 13 residues. Germline V gives CDR1 SEHNR, CDR2 FQNEAQ (reference sequence). V lost 7 bases and J 0 bases, leaving 9 bases between the germline ends. CDR3 bases: TGTGCCAGCACCACCCTCCTGAACACTGAAGCTTTCTTT. It codes for CASTTLLNTEAFF. The full variable domain, rest sourced from reference TRBV7-9 and TRBJ1-1, is DTGVSQNPRHKITKRGQNVTFRCDPISEHNRLYWYRQTLGQGPEFLTYFQNEAQLEKSRLLSDRFSAERPKGSFSTLEIQRTEQGDSAMYLCASTTLLNTEAFFGQGTRLTVV.

The gene calls are TRBV7-2 and TRBJ1-4; unclear D gene. Germline CDR1 SGHTA, CDR2 FQGNSA. The V end was cut by 5 bases, the J end by 0 bases, with 13 bases between. The CDR3 sequence is 16 residues long. The CDR3: CASSPDRHPTNEKLFF. In DNA form, the CDR3 reads TGTGCCAGCAGCCCCGACCGACATCCAACTAATGAAAAACTGTTTTTT.

Comments on this clone: The sample contains more than one DNA sequence encoding this CDR3. The V gene is TRBV5-6, the J gene TRBJ2-3; D gene uncertain. There are 13 residues in the CDR3. The V end was cut by 3 bases, the J end by 2 bases, with 7 bases between. Germline values: CDR1 SGHDT, CDR2 YYEEEE. CDR3: CASSSSPTDTQYF. Written as DNA, the CDR3 is TGTGCCAGCAGCTCCTCCCCCACAGATACGCAGTATTTT.

The chain has TRBV10-3 and TRBJ1-3; D unclear. V shed 7 bases and J shed 4 bases, with 8 bases lying between them. The germline CDR1 and CDR2 sequences are ENHRY and SYGVKD. The CDR3 consists of 12 residues. CDR3 DNA: TGTGCCATCAATGACTGGGGAAACACCATATATTTT. Protein sequence: CAINDWGNTIYF.

The rearrangement joins TRBV6-5 to TRBJ2-7, with 8 bases identical to TRBD1. The CDR3 extends over 15 amino acids. Germline CDR1 MNHEY, CDR2 SVGAGI. The junction had 7 bases not matched to a gene; V was cut back by 6 bases and J by 0 bases. The CDR3 bases are TGTGCCAGCAGAGAGGGTACAGGGGGCTCCTACGAGCAGTACTTC. It encodes CASREGTGGSYEQYF.

The chain joins TRBV9 to TRBJ2-7, with D perhaps TRBD1 (8 bases). The CDR3 loop spans 15 amino acids. Looked up from germline, CDR1 is SGDLS and CDR2 is YYNGEE. V was pared by 0 bases and J by 6 bases, with 16 bases between. The CDR3 reads CASSVDGQGGLEQYF. Written as DNA, the CDR3 is TGTGCCAGCAGCGTAGATGGACAGGGAGGGCTCGAGCAGTACTTC. Drawing the rest from reference TRBV9 and TRBJ2-7, the complete variable domain is DSGVTQTPKHLITATGQRVTLRCSPRSGDLSVYWYQQSLDQGLQFLIQYYNGEERAKGNILERFSAQQFPDLHSELNLSSLELGDSALYFCASSVDGQGGLEQYFGPGTRLTVT.

The table lists this clone with a few counts. The chain links TRBV7-2 to TRBJ2-2; no reliable D call. Germline lookup yields CDR1 SGHTA and CDR2 FQGNSA. Trimming stripped 5 bases from V and 7 bases from J, with 14 bases between. The CDR3 extends over 14 amino acids. The CDR3 nucleotides are TGTGCCAGCAGCCCTAGTCCGGCCGTCGGGGAGCTGTTTTTT. Protein sequence: CASSPSPAVGELFF.

The chain has TRBV7-2 and TRBJ2-5, with 7 bases matching TRBD1. The J segment lost 5 bases and the V segment lost 2 bases, leaving 8 bases of the junction unmatched. Looked up from germline, CDR1 is SGHTA and CDR2 is FQGNSA. The CDR3 extends over 15 amino acids. The CDR3 spells CASSLNKGAGETQYF. CDR3 in DNA: TGTGCCAGCAGCTTAAACAAGGGGGCCGGGGAGACCCAGTACTTC.

This rearrangement joins TRBV7-2 to TRBJ2-5, with D uncertain. CDR1 SGHTA and CDR2 FQGNSA come from the germline V gene. CDR3 length: 13 residues. V was shortened by 5 bases and J by 2 bases, with 9 bases between the two germline ends. As DNA, the CDR3 is TGTGCCAGCAGCACCGAGGTGCAAGAGACCCAGTACTTC. Its protein product is CASSTEVQETQYF.

This rearrangement joins TRBV7-3 to TRBJ2-5; D call uncertain. Germline V lookup: CDR1 SGHTA, CDR2 FQGTGA. This CDR3 region has 14 residues. Trimming removed 1 base at V and 4 bases at J, with 10 bases between. The CDR3 sequence: CASSLMGTSETQYF. Here the CDR3 DNA reads TGTGCCAGCAGCTTAATGGGCACCTCAGAGACCCAGTACTTC. The full variable domain, its missing parts supplied by reference TRBV7-3 and TRBJ2-5, is GAGVSQTPSNKVTEKGKYVELRCDPISGHTALYWYRQSLGQGPEFLIYFQGTGAADDSGLPNDRFFAVRPEGSVSTLKIQRTERGDSAVYLCASSLMGTSETQYFGPGTRLLVL.

The chain carries TRBV6-5 and TRBJ1-1, with TRBD1 matching over 7 bases. Germline values: CDR1 MNHEY, CDR2 SVGAGI. CDR3 length: 14 amino acids. V gave up 7 bases and J gave up 5 bases; unmatched junction bases: 10. The DNA of the CDR3 is TGTGCCAGCACCGTCGTTGCAGGGGGGACTGAAGCTTTCTTT. Translating it yields CASTVVAGGTEAFF.

The chain recombines TRBV11-2 with TRBJ1-4, with 8 bases that match TRBD1. The J segment lost 4 bases and the V segment lost 4 bases, leaving 5 bases of the junction unmatched. The V gene's germline CDR1 is SGHAT and CDR2 FQNNGV. The CDR3 length is 15 residues. CDR3 loop: CASSSRTGFNEKLFF. The CDR3 nucleotides read TGTGCCAGCAGCTCCCGGACAGGGTTTAATGAAAAACTGTTTTTT.

The chain has TRBV7-2 and TRBJ2-7, with TRBD1 as a possible D gene (5 bases). Germline CDR1 and CDR2: SGHTA and FQGNSA. CDR3 length: 15 residues. V lost 4 bases and J 1 base, leaving 14 bases between the germline ends. CDR3 coding DNA: TGTGCCAGCAGCTCGGACACCTCTAAGTCCTACGAGCAGTACTTC. The encoded protein is CASSSDTSKSYEQYF.